This is a list of T cell receptor beta chains from one sample in a study of OX40 agonist ivuxolimab in advanced cancers. Repertoires were generated with immunoSEQ multiplex PCR, while TCRdb's copy carries only in-frame clones and drops some. Of over 80,000 clones in the sample, around 87% were seen once. The sequences come from CD4+ or CD8+ T cells sorted from blood, collected in a trial of the OX40 agonist ivuxolimab. These receptors were taken from an adult with an advanced solid tumor such as melanoma, head and neck, liver or kidney cancer. CDR3s include the opening cysteine and the closing phenylalanine or tryptophan. Fields, in order: J gene, V gene, D gene, CDR3 protein. The D gene is left open where the match is weak.

TRBJ2-7	TRBV28	-	CASSLAMNVYEQYF
TRBJ1-2	TRBV2	-	CASSAFNGGYTF
TRBJ1-1	TRBV6-6	-	CASSYRLQGKAFF
TRBJ1-2	TRBV18	TRBD1	CASSPYGTVNYGYTF
TRBJ2-2	TRBV10-1	TRBD1	CASGDRGNTGELFF
TRBJ1-4	TRBV2	-	CASREITGEKLFF
TRBJ1-1	TRBV7-9	-	CASRTDSNTEAFF
TRBJ2-2	TRBV19	TRBD2	CASSMRGLAGGGNTGELFF
TRBJ1-2	TRBV9	TRBD1	CASSTGTGGRGYTF
TRBJ2-3	TRBV5-1	TRBD1	CASSFGTGSGTDTQYF
TRBJ1-2	TRBV5-5	-	CASSLYSQGLYGYTF
TRBJ2-2	TRBV6-6	-	CASSPGGSGELFF
TRBJ1-4	TRBV30	-	CAWSVNSQGEKLFF
TRBJ2-1	TRBV19	TRBD2	CASSIWGLAAGVTYNEQFF
TRBJ2-2	TRBV5-6	-	CASSLTLGELANTGELFF
TRBJ2-7	TRBV5-4	-	CASSPFGPRNEQYF
TRBJ2-7	TRBV7-6	-	CASSQQGVIYEQYF
TRBJ1-5	TRBV29-1	-	CSVELGRDQPQHF
TRBJ1-1	TRBV11-3	-	CASSLGRNTEAFF
TRBJ2-5	TRBV28	-	CASSPWKGEYQETQYF